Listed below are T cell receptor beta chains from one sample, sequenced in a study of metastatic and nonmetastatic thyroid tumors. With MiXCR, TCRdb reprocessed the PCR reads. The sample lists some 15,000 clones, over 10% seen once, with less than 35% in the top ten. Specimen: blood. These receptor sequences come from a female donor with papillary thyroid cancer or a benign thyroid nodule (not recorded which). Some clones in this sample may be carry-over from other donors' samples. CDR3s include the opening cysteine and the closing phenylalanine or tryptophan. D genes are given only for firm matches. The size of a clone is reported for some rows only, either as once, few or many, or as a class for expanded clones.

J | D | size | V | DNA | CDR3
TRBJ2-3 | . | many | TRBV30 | TGTGCCAGGGACCTTAGTTCAGATACGCAGTATTTT | CARDLSSDTQYF
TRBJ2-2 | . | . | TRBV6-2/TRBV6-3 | TGTGCCAGCAGTTACGGGAAAGACACCGGGGAGCTGTTTTTT | CASSYGKDTGELFF
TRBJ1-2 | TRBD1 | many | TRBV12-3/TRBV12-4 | TGTGCCAGCAGTTTGGCATTGGGACAGAACTATGGCTACACCTTC | CASSLALGQNYGYTF
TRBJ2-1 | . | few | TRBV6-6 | TGTGCCAGCAGTTACTCGACGGTAGGGAGAAATGAGCAGTTCTTC | CASSYSTVGRNEQFF
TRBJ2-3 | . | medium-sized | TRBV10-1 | TGCGCCAGCAGTGAGTCGCTCGGGGGCATCACAGATACGCAGTATTTT | CASSESLGGITDTQYF
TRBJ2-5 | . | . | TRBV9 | TGTGCCAGCAGCGCAGATAACGGGAGAGGCGGAGAGACCCAGTACTTC | CASSADNGRGGETQYF
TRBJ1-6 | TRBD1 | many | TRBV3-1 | TGTGCCAGCAGCCAAGAGGGGACAGGGGATAATTCACCCCTCCACTTT | CASSQEGTGDNSPLHF
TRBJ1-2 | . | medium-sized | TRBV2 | TGTGCCAGCAGTGATGATGGAGGGGACTATGGCTACACCTTC | CASSDDGGDYGYTF
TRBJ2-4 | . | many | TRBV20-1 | TGCAGTGCTAGAGATTCGGGGGCACCCAAAAACATTCAGTACTTC | CSARDSGAPKNIQYF
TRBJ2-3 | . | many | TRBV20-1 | TGCAGTGCTAGAGGGGGGGACAGAGCAAGCACAGATACGCAGTATTTT | CSARGGDRASTDTQYF
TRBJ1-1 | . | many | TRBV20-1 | TGCAGTGCTTTGGGACCTAACACTGAAGCTTTCTTT | CSALGPNTEAFF
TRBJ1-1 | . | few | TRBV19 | TGTGCCAGTAGCATTCGTCCCCGGAACACTGAAGCTTTCTTT | CASSIRPRNTEAFF
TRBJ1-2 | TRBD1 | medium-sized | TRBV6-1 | TGTGCCAGCAGCTATCGTTCAGGGGGCTATGGCTACACCTTC | CASSYRSGGYGYTF
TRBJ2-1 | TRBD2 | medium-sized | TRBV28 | TGTGCCAGCACCCTAGCGGGAGGGCCACGTGAGCAGTTCTTC | CASTLAGGPREQFF
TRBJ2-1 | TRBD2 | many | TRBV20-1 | TGCAGTGCTAGTCCGGGGACTAGTGGAAACAATGAGCAGTTCTTC | CSASPGTSGNNEQFF
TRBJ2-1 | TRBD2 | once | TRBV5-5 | TGTGCCAGCAGAGTCCGGCGGGGGGGCAATGAGCAGTTCTTC | CASRVRRGGNEQFF
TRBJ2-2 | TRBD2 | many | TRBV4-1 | TGCGCCAGCAGCCAAGGGAGCGGGGGGGGAGCCGGGGAGCTGTTTTTT | CASSQGSGGGAGELFF
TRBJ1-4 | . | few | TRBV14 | TGTGCCAGCAGCCGGGACTTATCCGAAAAACTGTTTTTT | CASSRDLSEKLFF
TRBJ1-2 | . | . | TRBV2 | TGTGCCAGCACCCACCGGGGGGCTAACTATGGCTACACCTTC | CASTHRGANYGYTF
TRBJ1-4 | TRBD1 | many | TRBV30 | TGTGCCTGGAGTGTACAGGGGACTAATGAAAAACTGTTTTTT | CAWSVQGTNEKLFF
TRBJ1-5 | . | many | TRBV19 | TGTGCCAGTAGTATAGTTGGCAGTCAAAATCAGCCCCAGCATTTT | CASSIVGSQNQPQHF
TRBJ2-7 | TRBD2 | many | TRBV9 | TGTGCCAGCAGCCAAGGTAGCGGGGGATTTTACGAGCAGTACTTC | CASSQGSGGFYEQYF
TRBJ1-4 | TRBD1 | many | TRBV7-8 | TGTGCCAGCAGCTTAGGACAGGGGACAGAGAATGAAAAACTGTTTTTT | CASSLGQGTENEKLFF
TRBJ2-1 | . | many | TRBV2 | TGTGCCAGCAGTGAATGGGGAATCGGGAATGAGCAGTTCTTC | CASSEWGIGNEQFF
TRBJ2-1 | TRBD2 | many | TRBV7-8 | TGTGCCAGCAGCTTAGAGGCGGGGGGGCGTAATGAGCAGTTCTTC | CASSLEAGGRNEQFF
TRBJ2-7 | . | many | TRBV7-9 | TGTGCCAGCAGCTCCCCCGGGACAAACTACGAGCAGTACTTC | CASSSPGTNYEQYF
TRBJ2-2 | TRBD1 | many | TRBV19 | TGTGCCAGTAGGACAGGGGAGTTCACCGGGGAGCTGTTTTTT | CASRTGEFTGELFF
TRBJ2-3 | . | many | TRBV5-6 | TGTGCCAGCAGCTTTGTGGGGGGCATCGCAGATACGCAGTATTTT | CASSFVGGIADTQYF
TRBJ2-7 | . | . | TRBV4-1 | TGCGCCAGCAGCCCCCGGCTCGGGTTTGGGGAGCAGTACTTC | CASSPRLGFGEQYF
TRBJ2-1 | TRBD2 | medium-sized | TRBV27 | TGTGCCAGCAGTTCCCGGGGGGGCGGGTACAATGAGCAGTTCTTC | CASSSRGGGYNEQFF
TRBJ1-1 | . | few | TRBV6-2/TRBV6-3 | TGTGCCAGCAGTTACAGGAGGGGCCAACATGAAGCTTTCTTT | CASSYRRGQHEAFF
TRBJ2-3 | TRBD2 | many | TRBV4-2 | TGTGCCAGCAGCCAACCTTTTAGCGGGGGTAGCACAGATACGCAGTATTTT | CASSQPFSGGSTDTQYF
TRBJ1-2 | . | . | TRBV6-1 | TGTGCCAGCGGCAATCGGGACAACAACTTC | CASGNRDNNF
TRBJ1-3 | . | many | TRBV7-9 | TGTGCCAGCAGCCCCGTGGCCATCGGAAACACCATATATTTT | CASSPVAIGNTIYF
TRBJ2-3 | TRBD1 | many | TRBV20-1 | TGCAGTGCTAGGGGACAGGACCTCACAGATACGCAGTATTTT | CSARGQDLTDTQYF
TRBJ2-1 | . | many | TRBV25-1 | TGTGCCAGCACCCTGACACCCCCGTTAGAGGATGAGCAGTTCTTC | CASTLTPPLEDEQFF
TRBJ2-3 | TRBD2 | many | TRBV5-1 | TGCGCCAGCAGCCGAGGACTAGCGGGGGGTACGCAGTATTTT | CASSRGLAGGTQYF
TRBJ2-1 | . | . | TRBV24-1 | TGTGCCACCAGTGATTTTCAGAATTCCAATGAGCAGATCTTC | CATSDFQNSNEQIF
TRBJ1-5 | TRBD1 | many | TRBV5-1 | TGCGCCAGCAGCCCGGGACAGGGGAATCAGCCCCAGCATTTT | CASSPGQGNQPQHF
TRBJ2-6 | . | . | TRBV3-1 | TGTGCCAGCAGCCAGGGTGGGGCCAACGTCCTGACTTTC | CASSQGGANVLTF
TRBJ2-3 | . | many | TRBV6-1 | TGTGCCAGTTACCGGGGGACGGGAGCCACAGATACGCAGTATTTT | CASYRGTGATDTQYF
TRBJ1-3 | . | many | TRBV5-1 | TGCGCCAGCAGGAGGACAGACAATCCCGGAAACACCATATATTTT | CASRRTDNPGNTIYF
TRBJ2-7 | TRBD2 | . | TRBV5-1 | TGCGCCAGCAGTTTCGGGCTAGCGGGTCGCGAGCAGTACTTC | CASSFGLAGREQYF
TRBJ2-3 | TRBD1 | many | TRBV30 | TGTGCCTGGGGACAGGGGCTTAGCACAGATACGCAGTATTTT | CAWGQGLSTDTQYF
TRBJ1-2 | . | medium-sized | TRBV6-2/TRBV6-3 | TGTGCCAGCAGTTTAGGAACAGCTGGTGGCTACACCTTC | CASSLGTAGGYTF